These T cell receptor beta chains were read from a single sample in a study of T cell changes during pregnancy in multiple sclerosis. TCRdb's table, derived via immunoSEQ multiplex PCR, lists solely in-frame clones and lacks some. The sample holds about 40,000 clones, about 94% seen once. Sequencing was performed on CD4+ T cells from peripheral blood mononuclear cells, taken after pregnancy. The receptors stem from a female donor with multiple sclerosis, enrolled in a pregnancy study. CDR3s include the opening cysteine and the closing phenylalanine or tryptophan. A D gene is named only where the DNA matches it firmly. A clone size is listed for some rows: how often the clone was seen (once, few, many), or a class if it is expanded.

v_gene	len	j_gene	abundance	d_gene	CDR3aa	CDR3nt
TRBV5-1	15	TRBJ2-1	.	.	CASSSTGEIGYEQFF	TGCGCCAGCAGCTCTACGGGGGAAATTGGCTATGAGCAGTTCTTC
TRBV7-9	15	TRBJ1-1	.	TRBD1	CASSLGDRENTEAFF	TGTGCCAGCAGCTTAGGGGACAGGGAGAACACTGAAGCTTTCTTT
TRBV2	16	TRBJ2-5	.	TRBD2	CASIPLAGGPRETQYF	TGTGCCAGCATCCCTCTAGCGGGGGGGCCCCGAGAGACCCAGTACTTC
TRBV29-1	14	TRBJ1-2	.	TRBD1	CSGARPGGQDGYTF	TGCAGCGGTGCCCGACCAGGGGGTCAGGATGGCTACACCTTC
TRBV18	14	TRBJ2-2	once	.	CASSEAAGAGELFF	TGTGCCAGCTCAGAGGCAGCCGGCGCCGGGGAGCTGTTTTTT
TRBV5-1	13	TRBJ2-7	once	.	CASSLVLGSEQYF	TGCGCCAGCAGCTTGGTTTTGGGGAGCGAGCAGTACTTC
TRBV9	15	TRBJ2-5	.	.	CASSVDYQFQETQYF	TGTGCCAGCAGCGTAGACTACCAATTCCAAGAGACCCAGTACTTC
TRBV6-1	16	TRBJ2-6	.	.	CASSEGQGLGANVLTF	TGTGCCAGCAGTGAAGGCCAGGGACTTGGGGCCAACGTCCTGACTTTC
TRBV5-1	13	TRBJ1-1	.	TRBD1	CASSLQGVTEAFF	TGCGCCAGCAGTTTACAGGGGGTCACTGAAGCTTTCTTT
TRBV7-6	15	TRBJ2-3	once	TRBD2	CASSSGLADTDTQYF	TGTGCCAGCAGCTCGGGACTAGCGGACACAGATACGCAGTATTTT
TRBV5-6	14	TRBJ1-2	.	TRBD1	CASSHYDRDYGYTF	TGTGCCAGCAGCCATTACGACAGGGACTATGGCTACACCTTC
TRBV10-3	13	TRBJ2-3	.	.	CAISDEGTDTQYF	TGTGCCATCAGTGATGAGGGTACAGATACGCAGTATTTT
TRBV5-8	14	TRBJ2-7	.	.	CASRSRAGSYEQYF	TGTGCCAGCAGGTCACGCGCCGGCTCCTACGAGCAGTACTTC
TRBV9	13	TRBJ1-5	.	.	CASSVGENQPQHF	TGTGCCAGCAGCGTCGGGGAAAATCAGCCCCAGCATTTT
TRBV11-2	14	TRBJ2-7	.	TRBD2	CASSSSGTSSEQYF	TGTGCCAGCAGCTCATCCGGGACTAGCTCCGAGCAGTACTTC
TRBV5-6	14	TRBJ1-2	.	.	CASRRGLTNYGYTF	TGTGCCAGCAGGAGAGGGCTTACTAACTATGGCTACACCTTC
TRBV27	14	TRBJ2-7	.	.	CASSLNRQNSEQYF	TGTGCCAGCAGTTTGAACAGGCAAAACTCCGAGCAGTACTTC
TRBV27	14	TRBJ2-7	once	.	CASSLIRGIYEQYF	TGTGCCAGCAGTTTAATTCGGGGAATCTACGAGCAGTACTTC
TRBV5-4	17	TRBJ1-3	.	.	CATTSSGGSHSGNTIYF	TGTGCCACCACGTCTTCCGGGGGGTCTCACTCTGGAAACACCATATATTTT
TRBV6-4	15	TRBJ2-7	.	.	CASSDSRARDYEQYF	TGTGCCAGCAGTGACTCAAGGGCTCGGGACTACGAGCAGTACTTC
TRBV20-1	9	TRBJ2-1	.	.	CSVGHEQFF	TGCAGTGTCGGTCATGAGCAGTTCTTC
TRBV5-6	15	TRBJ2-3	.	.	CASSLARGYTDTQYF	TGTGCCAGCAGCTTGGCGCGCGGATACACAGATACGCAGTATTTT
TRBV5-1	14	TRBJ2-3	.	TRBD2	CASSLAQAGGTQYF	TGCGCCAGCAGCTTGGCCCAAGCGGGGGGTACGCAGTATTTT
TRBV2	17	TRBJ1-5	.	.	CASSETAGASINQPQHF	TGTGCCAGCAGTGAAACTGCAGGGGCGTCTATCAATCAGCCCCAGCATTTT
TRBV14	18	TRBJ1-6	.	TRBD1	CASSQESRGRRDNSPLHF	TGTGCCAGCAGCCAAGAGTCGAGGGGGCGACGAGATAATTCACCCCTCCACTTT
TRBV7-9	13	TRBJ1-4	.	.	CASSLHPNEKLFF	TGTGCCAGCAGCTTACATCCTAATGAAAAACTGTTTTTT
TRBV29-1	18	TRBJ2-3	.	TRBD2	CSVEFFPGLADNTDTQYF	TGCAGCGTTGAATTCTTCCCCGGACTAGCGGATAACACAGATACGCAGTATTTT
TRBV7-9	12	TRBJ2-3	once	.	CASSLEGHTQYF	TGTGCCAGCAGCTTAGAGGGGCATACGCAGTATTTT
TRBV18	15	TRBJ1-2	.	.	CASSPLEVRNYGYTF	TGTGCCAGCTCACCACTTGAAGTCAGAAACTATGGCTACACCTTC
TRBV9	13	TRBJ1-1	.	TRBD1	CASSGQGNTEAFF	TGTGCCAGCAGCGGACAGGGAAACACTGAAGCTTTCTTT
TRBV9	16	TRBJ2-6	once	.	CASSEQGKAGANVLTF	TGTGCCAGCAGCGAACAGGGTAAAGCTGGGGCCAACGTCCTGACTTTC
TRBV7-8	15	TRBJ1-6	.	TRBD1	CASTKTRDRDSPLHF	TGTGCCAGCACCAAGACCCGGGACAGGGATTCACCCCTCCACTTT
TRBV5-1	14	TRBJ2-5	.	TRBD2	CASSSKAGQETQYF	TGCGCCAGCAGCTCGAAAGCGGGGCAAGAGACCCAGTACTTC
TRBV6-5	13	TRBJ2-3	.	TRBD2	CASGGTITDTQYF	TGTGCCTCCGGCGGGACTATCACAGATACGCAGTATTTT
TRBV18	14	TRBJ2-2	.	.	CASEPGPDSGELFF	TGTGCCAGCGAACCGGGTCCCGATTCCGGGGAGCTGTTTTTT
TRBV19	12	TRBJ1-5	once	.	CASSTFDQPQHF	TGTGCCAGTAGTACCTTCGATCAGCCCCAGCATTTT
TRBV6-6	14	TRBJ2-7	.	.	CASSYLAASYEQYF	TGTGCCAGCAGTTACTTAGCGGCCTCCTACGAGCAGTACTTC
TRBV6-5	15	TRBJ1-6	.	TRBD1	CASSYSTGDNSPLHF	TGTGCCAGCAGTTATTCCACAGGGGATAATTCACCCCTCCACTTT
TRBV9	17	TRBJ2-5	.	TRBD2	CASSPGTSGGARETQYF	TGTGCCAGCAGCCCCGGGACTAGCGGGGGAGCGAGAGAGACCCAGTACTTC